This T cell receptor (beta chain) was recovered during a study of blood T cells in healthy people across ages. Germline V gene data show CDR1 as MNHNY and CDR2 as SVGAGI (reference sequence). Trimming shortened V by 4 bases and J by 4 bases, and 10 bases separated the two germline ends. The length of the CDR3 is 13 residues. A J-beta primer mix and a sample-barcoded 5' primer were used in a second PCR of about 7 to 12 cycles. In TCRdb, the 5' RACE reads were re-called with MiXCR into one record per CDR3 protein. This sample has about 2 million distinct CDR3 sequences, with roughly 52% found just once.

The sequencing sample was made of blood. The receptor's source is a woman aged 40 to 49 in good health. The chain joins TRBV6-6 to TRBJ1-1; TRBD1 might be the D (5 bases). As DNA, the CDR3 is TGTGCCAGCAGTTCGGAGGGGAGCACTGAAGCTTTCTTT. Its translation is CASSSEGSTEAFF.